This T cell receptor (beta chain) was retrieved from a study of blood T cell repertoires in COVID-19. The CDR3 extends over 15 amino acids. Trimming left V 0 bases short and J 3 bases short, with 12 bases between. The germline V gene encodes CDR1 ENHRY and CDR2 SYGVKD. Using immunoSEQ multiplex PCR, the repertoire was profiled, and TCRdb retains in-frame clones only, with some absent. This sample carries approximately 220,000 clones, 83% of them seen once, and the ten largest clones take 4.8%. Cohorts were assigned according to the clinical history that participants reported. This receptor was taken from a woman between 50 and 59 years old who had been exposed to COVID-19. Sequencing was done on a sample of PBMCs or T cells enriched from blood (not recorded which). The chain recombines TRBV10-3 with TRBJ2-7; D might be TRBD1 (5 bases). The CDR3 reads CAISESNTGFYEQYF. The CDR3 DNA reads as TGTGCCATCAGTGAGTCGAATACAGGCTTCTACGAGCAGTACTTC.